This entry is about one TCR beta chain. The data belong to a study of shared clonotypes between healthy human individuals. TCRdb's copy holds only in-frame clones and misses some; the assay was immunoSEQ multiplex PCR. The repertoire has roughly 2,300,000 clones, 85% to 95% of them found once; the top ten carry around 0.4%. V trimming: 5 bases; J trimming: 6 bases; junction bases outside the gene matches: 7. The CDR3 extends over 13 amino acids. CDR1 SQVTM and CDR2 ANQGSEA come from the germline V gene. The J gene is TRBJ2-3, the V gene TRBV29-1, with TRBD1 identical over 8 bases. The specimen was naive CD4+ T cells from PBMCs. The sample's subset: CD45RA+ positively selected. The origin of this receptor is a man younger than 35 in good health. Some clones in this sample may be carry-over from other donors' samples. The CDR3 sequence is CSVQDRVHDTQYF. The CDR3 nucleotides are TGCAGCGTTCAGGACAGGGTCCACGATACGCAGTATTTT.